This entry lists 15 T cell receptor beta chains sequenced from one sample in a study of T cells in Graves' hyperthyroidism and ophthalmopathy. RNA transcripts were the template for amplifying TCR beta CDR3 regions. The HTBI primer set drove a first-round RT-PCR of the TCR CDR3. TCRdb reprocessed the multiplex PCR reads via MiXCR and lists one record per CDR3 protein. The table records 500,000 to 600,000 distinct CDR3 sequences, 15% to 20% of them present only once. What was sequenced was blood. Source of these receptors: a man in his forties or fifties with Graves' ophthalmopathy.

The J gene is TRBJ1-1, the V gene TRBV6-2 or TRBV6-3, with a weak D call TRBD1 (5 bases). The CDR3 covers 14 residues. Germline values: CDR1 MNHEY, CDR2 SVGEGT. V dropped 4 bases and J dropped 1 base, with 10 bases sitting between them. CDR3 sequence: CASSSQGRNTEAFF. DNA for the CDR3: TGTGCCAGCAGTTCCCAGGGAAGGAACACTGAAGCTTTCTTT.

The rearrangement links TRBV20-1 to TRBJ2-3; the match to TRBD2 covers 10 bases. CDR3 length: 16 amino acids. Germline loops: CDR1 DFQATT, CDR2 SNEGSKA (reference sequence). Unmatched junction bases numbered 5, after V lost 2 bases and J lost 0 bases. The CDR3 sequence is CSARPGLARSTDTQYF. The CDR3 region has the DNA TGCAGTGCTAGACCGGGACTAGCGAGAAGCACAGATACGCAGTATTTT.

This clonotype was seen a handful of times. The V call is TRBV30, the J call TRBJ1-2, with no clear D. V was pared by 2 bases and J by 5 bases, with 18 bases between. The CDR3 is 15 residues long. Germline values: CDR1 GTSNPN, CDR2 SVGIG (reference sequence). In DNA form, the CDR3 reads TGTGCCTGGAGTCCCCGGTCGTGGCGTGATTATGGCTACACCTTC. Its translation is CAWSPRSWRDYGYTF.

Many counts were recorded for this clonotype. This chain connects TRBV7-9 to TRBJ2-7; the D gene is possibly TRBD2 (7 bases). Germline V lookup: CDR1 SEHNR, CDR2 FQNEAQ (reference sequence). V lost 5 bases to trimming and J lost 2 bases, with 16 bases between them. CDR3 size: 15 residues. Here the CDR3 DNA reads TGTGCCAGCAGCCCCGGGCGGGGGCCTACCTACGAGCAGTACTTC. Amino acids: CASSPGRGPTYEQYF.

The rearrangement uses TRBV13 and TRBJ2-3; the match to TRBD2 covers 9 bases. The germline CDR1 and CDR2 sequences are PRHDT and FYEKMQ (reference sequence). V dropped 5 bases and J dropped 6; count of bases not matched to a gene: 15. The CDR3 runs to 17 residues. The DNA for the CDR3 is TGTGCCAGCAGCCCGCACGGAAGCGGGGGGATAACGGATACGCAGTATTTT. It is translated as CASSPHGSGGITDTQYF.

The V and J genes are TRBV5-1 and TRBJ1-1; D remains unclear. Between the trimmed V and J ends, which lost 3 bases and 6 bases, there was a span of 12 bases. Germline CDR1 reads SGHRS; CDR2 reads YFSETQ. The CDR3 totals 13 residues. CDR3 region: CASSWEWLSEAFF. Written as DNA, the CDR3 is TGCGCCAGCAGCTGGGAGTGGTTGTCTGAAGCTTTCTTT.

The V call is TRBV5-4, the J call TRBJ2-7; 9 bases are a match to TRBD1. Looked up from germline, CDR1 is SGHNT and CDR2 is YYREEE (reference sequence). The CDR3 totals 14 residues. With V trimmed by 4 bases and J by 5 bases, 7 bases remained unmatched. The CDR3 here is CASSRTDRGNEQYF. The CDR3 coding sequence is TGTGCCAGCAGCCGAACGGACAGGGGTAACGAGCAGTACTTC.

The chain recombines TRBV4-3 with TRBJ2-1; D possibly uses TRBD1 or TRBD2 (5 bases each). V shed 1 base and J shed 5 bases, with 18 bases lying between them. CDR1 and CDR2 (germline): LGHNA, YSLEER. CDR3 length: 17 amino acids. CDR3 in amino acids: CASSQGWGPGGHNEQFF. CDR3 bases: TGCGCCAGCAGCCAAGGGTGGGGACCTGGAGGACACAATGAGCAGTTCTTC.

This clonotype was counted only a few times. CDR3 protein: CASSPPGTRYEQYF. The CDR3 bases are TGTGCCAGCTCACCACCCGGGACCCGCTACGAGCAGTACTTC. V gene TRBV18 combines with J gene TRBJ2-7; D may match TRBD1 or TRBD2 (5 bases each). Germline V CDR1 and CDR2: KGHSH, LQKENI. This CDR3 comprises 14 residues. Between the trimmed V and J ends, which lost 0 bases and 3 bases, there was a span of 9 bases.

The chain joins TRBV7-2 to TRBJ1-5; D uncertain. Germline V gene lookup returns CDR1 SGHTA and CDR2 FQGNSA. V was trimmed by 5 bases and J by 3 bases, leaving 14 bases between them. The CDR3 extends over 15 amino acids. The CDR3 coding sequence is TGTGCCAGCAGCCCCCGTGGGCTGCACAATCAGCCCCAGCATTTT. Translating it yields CASSPRGLHNQPQHF. The entire variable domain, with the rest obtained from reference TRBV7-2 and TRBJ1-5, is as follows: GAGVSQSPSNKVTEKGKDVELRCDPISGHTALYWYRQSLGQGLEFLIYFQGNSAPDKSGLPSDRFSAERTGGSVSTLTIQRTQQEDSAVYLCASSPRGLHNQPQHFGDGTRLSIL.

About this clonotype itself: A read error may be the cause here, since a much bigger clone is one base away. V is TRBV28 and J is TRBJ1-1; TRBD1 is a possible D gene (6 bases). Germline CDR1 and CDR2: MDHEN and SYDVKM. CDR3 length: 13 amino acids. V was pared by 11 bases and J by 5 bases, with 18 bases between. This CDR3 is CAGNLGGRTEAFF. CDR3 nucleotides: TGTGCCGGCAACTTGGGGGGGCGAACTGAAGCTTTCTTT.

This clonotype turned up a few times. The chain is built from TRBV12-3 or TRBV12-4 and TRBJ2-2; D might be TRBD2 (6 bases). Trimming removed 3 bases at V and 0 bases at J, with 11 bases between. This CDR3 has 16 amino acids. CDR3 bases: TGTGCCAGCAGTTTTAGCGGAGCTACGAACACCGGGGAGCTGTTTTTT. Amino acid sequence: CASSFSGATNTGELFF.

Notes on this clonotype: It may be a read error: a sequence one base away is much more abundant. CDR3 bases: TGTGCCCGGATAGGGCGGAACACTGAAGCTTTCTTT. This codes for CARIGRNTEAFF. The gene calls are TRBV30 and TRBJ1-1; D uncertain. The length of the CDR3 is 12 residues. Trimming cost V 8 bases and J 1 base, with 11 bases left between them. Germline CDR1 is GTSNPN and CDR2 is SVGIG (reference sequence). Full variable domain (rest looked up from reference TRBV30 and TRBJ1-1): SQTIHQWPATLVQPVGSPLSLECTVEGTSNPNLYWYRQAAGRGLQLLFYSVGIGQISSEVPQNLSASRPQDRQFILSSKKLLLSDSGFYLCARIGRNTEAFFGQGTRLTVV.

This clonotype has just a few counts. The gene calls are TRBV27 and TRBJ2-1; D may match TRBD1 or TRBD2 (6 bases each). The CDR3 covers 15 residues. Germline CDR1 reads MNHEY; CDR2 reads SMNVEV (reference sequence). Between the trimmed V and J ends, which lost 2 bases and 1 base, there was a span of 9 bases. This chain's CDR3 is CASSLRGQSYNEQFF. Written as DNA, the CDR3 is TGTGCCAGCAGTTTACGGGGGCAGTCCTACAATGAGCAGTTCTTC.

The chain combines TRBV7-2 with TRBJ2-5; a weak D match, TRBD2 (5 bases). CDR1 is SGHTA, CDR2 FQGNSA, per germline. Trimming shortened V by 2 bases and J by 4 bases, and 11 bases separated the two germline ends. The CDR3 has 14 residues. The CDR3 here is CASSLSRAGETQYF. The CDR3 coding sequence is TGTGCCAGCAGCTTAAGTCGCGCGGGAGAGACCCAGTACTTC.